Presented here are 17 T cell receptor beta chains from one specimen sequenced in a study of blood T cell repertoires in COVID-19. This table comes from immunoSEQ multiplex PCR, and its TCRdb copy is limited to in-frame clones, with some not included. The data contain approximately 300,000 clones, nearly 90% of them singletons. Sequenced: peripheral blood. The receptor source for this set is a woman aged 40-49 years with COVID-19, enrolled during active disease.

The chain combines TRBV6-2 or TRBV6-3 with TRBJ1-5, with TRBD1 matching 7 bases. The CDR3 has 14 residues. J was trimmed by 1 base and V by 6 bases; bases with no gene match: 3. Germline CDR1 MNHEY, CDR2 SVGEGT. CDR3 region: CASSLRGSNQPQHF. CDR3 nucleotide sequence: TGTGCCAGCAGCCTCAGGGGGAGCAATCAGCCCCAGCATTTT.

The CDR3 loop is CASSQFTSSYNEQFF. In DNA, the CDR3 is TGTGCCAGCAGTCAATTCACGAGCTCCTACAATGAGCAGTTCTTC. The V gene is TRBV6-2 or TRBV6-3, the J gene TRBJ2-1, with D uncertain. V gave up 5 bases and J gave up 0 bases, with 11 bases separating them. Germline CDR1 is MNHEY and CDR2 is SVGEGT. The CDR3 covers 15 residues.

The chain recombines TRBV7-9 with TRBJ1-2; 12 bases line up with TRBD1. CDR1 is SEHNR and CDR2 is FQNEAQ in the germline V gene (reference sequence). V gave up 4 bases and J gave up 8 bases; unmatched junction bases: 2. The CDR3 covers 13 residues. The CDR3 DNA sequence: TGTGCCAGCAGCTCCGGGACAGGGGGCGGCTACACCTTC. Encoded protein: CASSSGTGGGYTF. Based on the CDR3 plus reference TRBV7-9 and TRBJ1-2, the full variable domain is DTGVSQNPRHKITKRGQNVTFRCDPISEHNRLYWYRQTLGQGPEFLTYFQNEAQLEKSRLLSDRFSAERPKGSFSTLEIQRTEQGDSAMYLCASSSGTGGGYTFGSGTRLTVV.

J is TRBJ2-1 and V is TRBV5-5, with 12 bases identical to TRBD2. Germline loops: CDR1 SGHKS, CDR2 YYEKEE (reference sequence). The CDR3 spans 18 residues. Unmatched junction bases numbered 13, after V lost 4 bases and J lost 5 bases. The CDR3 is CASSQGLAGARGNNEQFF. DNA of the CDR3: TGTGCCAGCAGCCAGGGACTAGCGGGCGCCCGGGGTAACAATGAGCAGTTCTTC. Based on the CDR3 plus reference TRBV5-5 and TRBJ2-1, the full variable domain is DAGVTQSPTHLIKTRGQQVTLRCSPISGHKSVSWYQQVLGQGPQFIFQYYEKEERGRGNFPDRFSARQFPNYSSELNVNALLLGDSALYLCASSQGLAGARGNNEQFFGPGTRLTVL.

The chain is built from TRBV29-1 and TRBJ2-1; 16 positions match TRBD2. The length of the CDR3 is 18 residues. CDR1 and CDR2 (germline): SQVTM, ANQGSEA. Unmatched junction bases numbered 16, after V lost 7 bases and J lost 7 bases. The CDR3 sequence is CSGQPGLAGGPFANEQFF. For the CDR3, the DNA is TGCAGCGGACAACCGGGACTAGCGGGAGGGCCCTTCGCAAATGAGCAGTTCTTC.

The V call is TRBV28, the J call TRBJ2-1, with TRBD2 matching 14 bases. Looked up from germline, CDR1 is MDHEN and CDR2 is SYDVKM. The CDR3 is made up of 15 amino acids. V trimming: 5 bases; J trimming: 7 bases; junction bases outside the gene matches: 4. The CDR3 nucleotides are TGTGCCAGCAGTCACGGACTAGCGGGAGGAAATGAGCAGTTCTTC. This codes for CASSHGLAGGNEQFF. Drawing the rest from reference TRBV28 and TRBJ2-1, the complete variable domain is DVKVTQSSRYLVKRTGEKVFLECVQDMDHENMFWYRQDPGLGLRLIYFSYDVKMKEKGDIPEGYSVSREKKERFSLILESASTNQTSMYLCASSHGLAGGNEQFFGPGTRLTVL.

The chain carries TRBV15 and TRBJ1-4; possible D gene TRBD1, 5 bases. The germline V and J ends were trimmed by 4 bases and 4 bases, with 10 bases remaining between them. The CDR3 loop spans 14 amino acids. CDR1 is LNHNV, CDR2 YYDKDF, per germline (reference sequence). CDR3 in amino acids: CATSKWGYNEKLFF. CDR3 DNA: TGTGCCACCAGCAAATGGGGCTATAATGAAAAACTGTTTTTT.

This rearrangement joins TRBV27 to TRBJ1-4, with D tentatively TRBD1 (6 bases). Germline CDR1 is MNHEY and CDR2 is SMNVEV (reference sequence). Trimming shortened V by 3 bases and J by 0 bases, and 14 bases separated the two germline ends. The CDR3 consists of 17 residues. CDR3 protein: CASSFQGRTATNEKLFF. In DNA form, the CDR3 reads TGTGCCAGCAGTTTCCAGGGCAGGACAGCAACTAATGAAAAACTGTTTTTT.

The gene calls are TRBV29-1 and TRBJ2-3, with 7 bases matching TRBD1. After removal of 8 bases from V and 4 bases from J, the junction contained 18 bases not matched to a gene. This CDR3 has 16 residues. Germline V lookup: CDR1 SQVTM, CDR2 ANQGSEA. This chain's CDR3 is CSWGGVLGGEADTQYF. In DNA, the CDR3 is TGCAGCTGGGGTGGGGTCCTAGGGGGCGAGGCAGATACGCAGTATTTT.

The rearrangement joins TRBV10-3 to TRBJ2-5; TRBD1 matches at 9 bases. The CDR3 spans 15 residues. V was clipped by 7 bases and J by 1 base; unmatched bases: 7. The V gene's germline CDR1 is ENHRY and CDR2 SYGVKD. CDR3 loop: CAITKDRGVQETQYF. The CDR3 DNA follows: TGTGCCATCACTAAAGACAGGGGGGTCCAAGAGACCCAGTACTTC.

This chain connects TRBV11-3 to TRBJ2-3; possibly TRBD1 for D (5 bases). This CDR3 has 15 amino acids. Germline loops: CDR1 SGHNT, CDR2 YENEEA. The ends were cut back, 5 bases at V and 6 bases at J, with 18 bases in the middle. The CDR3 reads CASSPDSALKDTQYF. The CDR3 bases are TGTGCCAGCAGCCCTGACAGTGCCCTCAAGGATACGCAGTATTTT.

V gene TRBV27 combines with J gene TRBJ1-1, with 11 bases lining up with TRBD1. Trimming cost V 6 bases and J 4 bases; bases outside gene matches: 4. The germline V gene encodes CDR1 MNHEY and CDR2 SMNVEV (reference sequence). The CDR3 runs 14 residues. The CDR3 DNA is TGTGCCAGCAGAACCGGGACAGGGGGCACTGAAGCTTTCTTT. Its translation is CASRTGTGGTEAFF.

This clone has a handful of counts. The rearrangement links TRBV4-3 to TRBJ1-6; TRBD1 matches at 8 bases. Per the germline V gene, CDR1 is LGHNA and CDR2 is YSLEER. The ends lost 2 bases at V and 6 bases at J; junction bases unmatched: 6. The CDR3 spans 16 residues. The CDR3 protein is CASSQISTGGNSPLHF. In DNA form, the CDR3 reads TGCGCCAGCAGCCAAATTAGTACAGGGGGTAATTCACCCCTCCACTTT.

The chain joins TRBV10-3 to TRBJ1-3; 7 nucleotides agree with TRBD1. This CDR3 has 15 amino acids. Germline loops: CDR1 ENHRY, CDR2 SYGVKD. V dropped 7 bases and J dropped 0; count of bases not matched to a gene: 6. Written as DNA, the CDR3 is TGTGCCATCAAACCGGGACAGATCTCTGGAAACACCATATATTTT. Translated: CAIKPGQISGNTIYF.

The V and J genes are TRBV28 and TRBJ1-1, with D possibly matching TRBD1 (6 bases). Trimming removed 2 bases at V and 4 bases at J, with 8 bases between. Germline assignment: CDR1 MDHEN and CDR2 SYDVKM. The CDR3 spans 13 residues. The CDR3 region is CASSLPRGTEAFF. CDR3 DNA sequence: TGTGCCAGCAGTTTACCCAGGGGCACTGAAGCTTTCTTT. Supplemented by reference TRBV28 and TRBJ1-1, the full variable domain reads DVKVTQSSRYLVKRTGEKVFLECVQDMDHENMFWYRQDPGLGLRLIYFSYDVKMKEKGDIPEGYSVSREKKERFSLILESASTNQTSMYLCASSLPRGTEAFFGQGTRLTVV.

The chain joins TRBV2 to TRBJ1-1; possibly TRBD1 for D (6 bases). V lost 5 bases to trimming and J lost 0 bases, with 13 bases between them. Germline CDR1 and CDR2: SNHLY and FYNNEI. The CDR3 extends over 15 amino acids. In DNA form, the CDR3 reads TGTGCCAGCAGTAAGGACAGTCCTATGAACACTGAAGCTTTCTTT. Protein product: CASSKDSPMNTEAFF.

The chain joins TRBV19 to TRBJ1-1, with TRBD1 matching over 7 bases. V lost 8 bases to trimming and J lost 4 bases; unmatched junction nucleotides: 4. Per the germline V gene, CDR1 is LNHDA and CDR2 is SQIVND (reference sequence). The CDR3 is 12 residues long. The CDR3 DNA reads TGTGCCAGTGACAGGGATATCACTGAAGCTTTCTTT. Amino acids: CASDRDITEAFF. The full variable domain, rest sourced from reference TRBV19 and TRBJ1-1, is DGGITQSPKYLFRKEGQNVTLSCEQNLNHDAMYWYRQDPGQGLRLIYYSQIVNDFQKGDIAEGYSVSREKKESFPLTVTSAQKNPTAFYLCASDRDITEAFFGQGTRLTVV.